This entry describes one T cell receptor beta chain. The target of this receptor is not known. Base qualities are missing; no much larger clone stands one base away. The data were taken from a study of T cell responses to AZD1222 COVID-19 vaccine listed by TCRdb under 2021. Regarding the complete study: TCR sequencing was performed for some 250 trial participants, of whom around 210 were given two doses of AZD1222 and approximately 25 were given two doses of MenACWY control vaccine. Trial participants were enrolled by age into 18-55, 56-69 and 70-plus year subgroups, with approximately 160, 26 and 62 TCR-sequenced participants respectively. Points the paper makes about the study in general: The vaccine-associated CD4 TCRs covered the entire spike protein, and the dominant responses fell in regions 160-218 and 743-854. The 56-69-year group was small, and its depth increase did not reach significance, likely because of low power. Only five or six AZD1222 recipients were SARS-CoV-2 seropositive at baseline, limiting conclusions about previously exposed vaccinees. Participants were mostly white British, with more females than males. The authors suggested clonal diversity may have been underestimated. After two AZD1222 doses, both the breadth and the depth of spike-specific TCRs were significantly higher than at day 0 and than in MenACWY recipients. Reportedly, close to half of the unique spike-specific TCRs recognized epitopes lying outside the regions that are mutated in the B.1.351 and B.1.1.7 variants. Because no day 14 peak-response samples were available, the repertoires could be characterized only after the peak T cell response.

V was cut back by 6 bases and J by 8 bases, leaving a gap of 13 bases between them. The germline V gene supplies CDR1 SQVTM and CDR2 ANQGSEA. The CDR3 covers 11 residues, taking in both the cysteine and the phenylalanine. Solely the CDR3 DNA is kept, with 33 bases framed from the first base. Interpreted using the paper, the time point label stands for: about 28 days (+/-7) after the second vaccine dose. Because spike-specific TCR depth and breadth did not differ between the two schedules, AZD1222 recipients who got a second dose at roughly 4 weeks were pooled with those who got a second dose at roughly 12 weeks. Vaccinee samples came from UK trials COV001 and COV002, including a single-blind randomized controlled phase 2/3 trial of AZD1222 (ChAdOx1 nCoV-19) in healthy adults. Trial participant PBMC samples were collected at day 0 and day 28 after the second dose for TCRbeta chain sequencing. The CDR3 regions of human TCRbeta chains were subjected to immunosequencing. On the study's bioinformatics: TCRs in the repertoires were matched against a reference library of SARS-CoV-2-specific TCRs that had been generated with the MIRA antigen-specificity platform. Breadth meant the fraction of unique TCRs that were SARS-CoV-2-associated, whereas depth meant the fraction of total T cells that were SARS-CoV-2-associated. Using the MIRA data, each spike-specific TCR was assigned both to the spike region to which the TCR was reactive and to a CD4 or CD8 class. Log10-transformed breadth and depth values were compared by one-way ANOVA with Sidak's multiple comparisons tests. What TCRdb holds here is the immuneACCESS table cut down to in-frame rearrangements. Part of the clones is not present; checked against another copy, under half of the missing clones reflect an unresolved V gene, and the others are unexplained. The V and J calls and the clone size are those of that table, but D and trimming were determined from the DNA. For this sample the table gives approximately 84,000 clones, of which approximately 83% were detected only once. About 10% of the sample rests with the top ten.

The sample here was peripheral blood, taken 28 days after the second AZD1222 dose. Here the chain combines TRBV29-1 and TRBJ1-2; the D gene is possibly TRBD1, with 5 bases matching. This TCR came from an adult who received the AZD1222 COVID-19 vaccine. The base sequence is TGCAGCGTCCGGGACTTTCCCGGCTACACCTTC. Its protein reads: CSVRDFPGYTF.